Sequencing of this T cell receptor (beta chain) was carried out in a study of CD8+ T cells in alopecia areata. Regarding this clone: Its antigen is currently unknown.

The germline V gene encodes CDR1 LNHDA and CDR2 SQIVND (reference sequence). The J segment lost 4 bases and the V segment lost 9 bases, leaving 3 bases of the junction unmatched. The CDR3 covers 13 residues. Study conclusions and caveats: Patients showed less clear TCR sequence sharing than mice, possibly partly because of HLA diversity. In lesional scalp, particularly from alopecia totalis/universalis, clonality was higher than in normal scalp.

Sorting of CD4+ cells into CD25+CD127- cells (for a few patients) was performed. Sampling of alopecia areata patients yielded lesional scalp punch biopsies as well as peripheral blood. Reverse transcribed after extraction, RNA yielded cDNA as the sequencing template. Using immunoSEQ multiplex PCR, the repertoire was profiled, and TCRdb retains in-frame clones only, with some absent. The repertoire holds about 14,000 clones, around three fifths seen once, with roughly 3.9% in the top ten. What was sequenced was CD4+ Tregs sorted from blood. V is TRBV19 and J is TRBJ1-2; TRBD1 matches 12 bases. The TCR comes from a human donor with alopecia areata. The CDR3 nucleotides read TGTGCCAGCGGGACAGGGGGCTCCTATGGCTACACCTTC. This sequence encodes CASGTGGSYGYTF.